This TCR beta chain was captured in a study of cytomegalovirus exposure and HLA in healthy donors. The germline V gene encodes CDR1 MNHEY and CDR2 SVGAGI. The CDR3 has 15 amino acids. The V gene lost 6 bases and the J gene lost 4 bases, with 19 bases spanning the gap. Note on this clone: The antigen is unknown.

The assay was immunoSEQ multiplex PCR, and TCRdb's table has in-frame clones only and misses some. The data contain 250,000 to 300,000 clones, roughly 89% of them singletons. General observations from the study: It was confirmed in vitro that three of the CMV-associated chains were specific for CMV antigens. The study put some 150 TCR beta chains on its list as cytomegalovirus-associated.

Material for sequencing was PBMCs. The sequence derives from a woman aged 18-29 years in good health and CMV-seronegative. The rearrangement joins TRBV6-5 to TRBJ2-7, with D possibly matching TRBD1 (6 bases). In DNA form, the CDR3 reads TGTGCCAGCAGGGCAGGGGCAGTACCTTTATACGAGCAGTACTTC. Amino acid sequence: CASRAGAVPLYEQYF.